The present entry profiles one T cell receptor beta chain with its context. Assay: immunoSEQ multiplex PCR; the TCRdb copy retains only in-frame clones and omits some. The sample carries about 310,000 clones, about nine tenths recorded once. This CDR3 has 17 amino acids. The V gene's germline CDR1 is SGHRS and CDR2 YFSETQ. V lost 1 base to trimming and J lost 4 bases; unmatched junction nucleotides: 10. The data were obtained in a study of blood T cell repertoires in COVID-19. Study details: Both acute and convalescent COVID-19 samples were obtained from the United States, Italy and Spain.

V and J are TRBV5-1 and TRBJ2-3; 9 bases agree with TRBD2. The clonotype was recovered from a man aged 60 to 69 who had recovered from COVID-19. The sequenced material came from PBMCs or T cells enriched from blood (not recorded which). In DNA, the CDR3 is TGCGCCAGCAGCTTGTCTGGCGGGAGGGCCGGGTCAGATACGCAGTATTTT. The encoded protein is CASSLSGGRAGSDTQYF.